These T cell receptor beta chains were read from a single sample in a study of shared clonotypes between healthy human individuals. Produced via immunoSEQ multiplex PCR; TCRdb's table is partial and in-frame only. The sample includes around 2,100,000 clones, approximately 94% of them seen just once. The sequencing sample was made of naive CD8+ T cells sorted from blood. The receptors derive from a man younger than 30 in good health. Both conserved end residues are part of each CDR3. D genes are given only for firm matches. Part of the rows lack a size; the others show once, few, many or a class for expanded clones.

V,J,size,D,DNA,CDR3
TRBV10-1,TRBJ2-1,-,-,TGCGCCAGCAGTGAGTCCCCACCCCAGAGCTCCTACAATGAGCAGTTCTTC,CASSESPPQSSYNEQFF
TRBV4-3,TRBJ2-2,-,TRBD2,TGCGCCAGCAGCCAAGGCTTCCCCGGGGGGACCGGGGAGCTGTTTTTT,CASSQGFPGGTGELFF
TRBV12-5,TRBJ1-4,-,-,TGTGCTAGTGGTTTTTGGGCCAGGGGTTCTGAAAAACTGTTTTTT,CASGFWARGSEKLFF
TRBV5-1,TRBJ2-1,once,TRBD1,TGCGCCAGCAGCTACAGGACAGGGGCATCGGGGAATGAGCAGTTCTTC,CASSYRTGASGNEQFF
TRBV9,TRBJ1-4,-,-,TGTGCCAGCAGCTACTCCGGGACTGGGGGTGAAAAACTGTTTTTT,CASSYSGTGGEKLFF
TRBV7-2,TRBJ2-1,-,-,TGTGCCAGCAGCTTGATCCACAATGAGCAGTTCTTC,CASSLIHNEQFF
TRBV29-1,TRBJ2-6,-,-,TGCAGCGTAGTCCCGACCCAAACCCAGGGCTCTGGGGCCAACGTCCTGACTTTC,CSVVPTQTQGSGANVLTF
TRBV19,TRBJ1-6,-,-,TGTGCCAGTAGTAAATCATCCTATTCGGGGAATTCACCCCTCCACTTT,CASSKSSYSGNSPLHF
TRBV19,TRBJ1-5,-,-,TGTGCCAGTAATGGGGTAGGTGATCAGCCCCAGCATTTT,CASNGVGDQPQHF
TRBV4-1,TRBJ2-1,-,TRBD2,TGCGCCAGCAGCCAAGAACCCTGGCTAGCGGGAGACAATGAGCAGTTCTTC,CASSQEPWLAGDNEQFF
TRBV4-3,TRBJ2-5,-,TRBD1,TGCGCCAGCAGCCCACGACAGGGGGCTTGGGAGACCCAGTACTTC,CASSPRQGAWETQYF
TRBV30,TRBJ2-5,-,TRBD1,TGTGCCTGGAGTGTAGGTGAAGACAGGGTCGCGGAGACCCAGTACTTC,CAWSVGEDRVAETQYF
TRBV7-9,TRBJ2-1,-,TRBD2,TGTGCCAGCAGCTTATTCTCTGGGGGGGTTTACAATGAGCAGTTCTTC,CASSLFSGGVYNEQFF
TRBV6-5,TRBJ1-3,-,-,TGTGCCAGCGGAAGTCTCTCTGGAAACACCATATATTTT,CASGSLSGNTIYF
TRBV13,TRBJ1-6,-,TRBD1,TGTGCCAGCAGCTTAGGGACAGGGGTTTCACCCCTCCACTTT,CASSLGTGVSPLHF
TRBV6-6,TRBJ1-4,-,-,TGTGCCAGCAGTTACTCGGATCTTGATAATGAAAAACTGTTTTTT,CASSYSDLDNEKLFF
TRBV7-2,TRBJ1-4,-,-,TGTGCCAGCAGCTTATGGTTAGCGGCGGGAGAAAAACTGTTTTTT,CASSLWLAAGEKLFF
TRBV5-1,TRBJ1-2,-,-,TGCGCCAGCAGCTTGGCCAGTGGAGGGGGCTATGGCTACACCTTC,CASSLASGGGYGYTF
TRBV15,TRBJ2-7,-,TRBD2,TGTGCCACCAGCAGAGGGGCGGGGGAGTACTACGAGCAGTACTTC,CATSRGAGEYYEQYF
TRBV6-6,TRBJ2-2,-,-,TGTGCCAGCAGTTACTACAGGGCTGGCGGGGAGCTGTTTTTT,CASSYYRAGGELFF
TRBV28,TRBJ1-5,-,TRBD1,TGTGCCAACTCGGACAGGGATAGCAATCAGCCCCAGCATTTT,CANSDRDSNQPQHF
TRBV18,TRBJ2-1,-,-,TGTGCCAGCTCACCAGGGGCCAGGCGGGGCAATGAGCAGTTCTTC,CASSPGARRGNEQFF
TRBV27,TRBJ2-7,-,TRBD1,TGTGCCAGCAGTTTCTCCCGACAGGGCCCACTGTACGAGCAGTACTTC,CASSFSRQGPLYEQYF
TRBV7-9,TRBJ2-7,-,TRBD1,TGTGCCAGCAGCTCGACAGGGGGCGAGCAGTACTTC,CASSSTGGEQYF
TRBV4-1,TRBJ1-1,few,-,TGCGCCAGCAGCCAAAGAGACCGTTTGGGGGAAGCTTTCTTT,CASSQRDRLGEAFF
TRBV27,TRBJ1-1,-,TRBD1,TGTGCCAGCAGAGAAATCGCCGGGACAGGGAGGACTGAAGCTTTCTTT,CASREIAGTGRTEAFF
TRBV2,TRBJ2-7,-,TRBD2,TGTGCCAGCAGTGATATGACTAGCGCCCACCTATCTTTC,CASSDMTSAHLSF